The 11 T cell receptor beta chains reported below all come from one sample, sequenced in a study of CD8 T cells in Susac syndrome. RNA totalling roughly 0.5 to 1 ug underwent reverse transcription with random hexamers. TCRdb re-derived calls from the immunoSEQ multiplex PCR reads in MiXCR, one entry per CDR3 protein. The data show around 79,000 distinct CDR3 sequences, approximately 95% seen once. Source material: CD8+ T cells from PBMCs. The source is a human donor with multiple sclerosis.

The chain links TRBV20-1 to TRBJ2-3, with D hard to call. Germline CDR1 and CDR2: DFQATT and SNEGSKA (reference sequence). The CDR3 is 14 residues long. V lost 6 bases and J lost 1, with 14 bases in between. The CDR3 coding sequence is TGCAGTGCCCCCTTAGTACGGGGCACAGATACGCAGTATTTT. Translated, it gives CSAPLVRGTDTQYF.

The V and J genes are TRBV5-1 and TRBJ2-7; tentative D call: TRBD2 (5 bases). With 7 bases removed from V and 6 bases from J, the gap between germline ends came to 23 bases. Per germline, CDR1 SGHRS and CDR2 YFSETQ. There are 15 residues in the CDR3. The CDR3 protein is CASAPVALSKSEQYF. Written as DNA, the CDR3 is TGCGCCAGCGCCCCGGTAGCGCTATCCAAATCCGAGCAGTACTTC.

CDR3 residues: CAWSPGTNTEAFF. CDR3 coding DNA: TGTGCCTGGAGTCCGGGGACGAACACTGAAGCTTTCTTT. This chain links TRBV30 with TRBJ1-1; a weak D match, TRBD1 (5 bases). Germline CDR1 is GTSNPN and CDR2 is SVGIG (reference sequence). The germline V and J ends were trimmed by 2 bases and 1 base, with 8 bases remaining between them. This CDR3 is 13 amino acids long.

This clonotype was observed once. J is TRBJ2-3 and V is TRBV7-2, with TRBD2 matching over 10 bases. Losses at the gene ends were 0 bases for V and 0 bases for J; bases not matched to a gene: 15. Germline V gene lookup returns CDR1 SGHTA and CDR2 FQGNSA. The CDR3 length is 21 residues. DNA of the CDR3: TGTGCCAGCAGCTTAGCCTCCGGGCCCCTAGCGGGGGAGCCTAGCACAGATACGCAGTATTTT. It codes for CASSLASGPLAGEPSTDTQYF.

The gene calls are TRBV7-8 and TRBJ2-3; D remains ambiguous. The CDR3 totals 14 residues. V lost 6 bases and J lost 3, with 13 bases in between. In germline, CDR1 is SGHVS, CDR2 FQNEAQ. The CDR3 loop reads CASSANTETDTQYF. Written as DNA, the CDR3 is TGTGCCAGCAGTGCTAATACCGAGACAGATACGCAGTATTTT.

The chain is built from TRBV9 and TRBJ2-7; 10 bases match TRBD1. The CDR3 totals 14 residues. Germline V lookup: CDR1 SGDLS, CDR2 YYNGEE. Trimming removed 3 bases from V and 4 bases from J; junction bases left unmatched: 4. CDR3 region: CASSATGGGYEQYF. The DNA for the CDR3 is TGTGCCAGCAGCGCGACAGGGGGCGGGTACGAGCAGTACTTC.

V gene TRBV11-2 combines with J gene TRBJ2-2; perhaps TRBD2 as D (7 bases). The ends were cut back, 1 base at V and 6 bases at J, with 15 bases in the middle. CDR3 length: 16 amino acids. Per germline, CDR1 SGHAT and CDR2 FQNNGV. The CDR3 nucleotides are TGTGCCAGCAGCTTAGTCGGTCTGCGGGGGCCCGGGGAGCTGTTTTTT. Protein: CASSLVGLRGPGELFF.

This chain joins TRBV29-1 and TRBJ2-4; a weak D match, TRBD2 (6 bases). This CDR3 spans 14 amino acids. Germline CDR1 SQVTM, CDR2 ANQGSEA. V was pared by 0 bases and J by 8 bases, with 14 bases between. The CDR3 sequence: CSVEDRAGGDIQYF. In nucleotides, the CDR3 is TGCAGCGTTGAAGATCGGGCAGGAGGGGACATTCAGTACTTC.

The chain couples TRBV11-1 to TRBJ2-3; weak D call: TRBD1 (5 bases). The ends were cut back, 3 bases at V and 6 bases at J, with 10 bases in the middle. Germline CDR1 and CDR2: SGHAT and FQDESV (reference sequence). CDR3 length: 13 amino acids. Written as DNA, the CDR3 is TGTGCCAGCAGCTTCAGGGTGGTGGATACGCAGTATTTT. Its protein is CASSFRVVDTQYF.

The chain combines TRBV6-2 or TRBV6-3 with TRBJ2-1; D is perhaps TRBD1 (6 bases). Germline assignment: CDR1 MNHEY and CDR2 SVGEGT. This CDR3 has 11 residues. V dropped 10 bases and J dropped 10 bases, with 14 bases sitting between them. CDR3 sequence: CATLDRGEQFF. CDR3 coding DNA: TGTGCCACCCTGGACAGAGGAGAGCAGTTCTTC.

DNA of the CDR3: TGTGCCAGCATTCCCCGGGACGGGAGAGGCTATGGCTACACCTTC. Protein product: CASIPRDGRGYGYTF. The chain is built from TRBV6-5 and TRBJ1-2, with D possibly matching TRBD1 (5 bases). The CDR3 has 15 residues. V was cut by 7 bases and J by 4 bases, with 19 bases left in between. Germline lookup yields CDR1 MNHEY and CDR2 SVGAGI.